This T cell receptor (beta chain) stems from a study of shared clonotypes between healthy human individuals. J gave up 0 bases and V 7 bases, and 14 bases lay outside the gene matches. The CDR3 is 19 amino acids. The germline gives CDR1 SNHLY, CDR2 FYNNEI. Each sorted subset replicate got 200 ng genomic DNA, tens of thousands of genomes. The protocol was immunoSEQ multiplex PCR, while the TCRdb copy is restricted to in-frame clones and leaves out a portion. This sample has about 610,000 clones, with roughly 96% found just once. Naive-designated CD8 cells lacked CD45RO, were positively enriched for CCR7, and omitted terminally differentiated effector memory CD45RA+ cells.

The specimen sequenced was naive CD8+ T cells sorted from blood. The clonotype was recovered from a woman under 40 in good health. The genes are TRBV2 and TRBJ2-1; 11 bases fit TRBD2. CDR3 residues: CASTQGLAVNPRSYNEQFF. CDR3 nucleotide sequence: TGTGCCAGCACCCAGGGACTAGCGGTAAACCCACGCTCCTACAATGAGCAGTTCTTC.